This T cell receptor (beta chain) derives from a study of cytomegalovirus exposure and HLA in healthy donors. General observations from the study: Evidence from a later analysis indicated that most CMV-associated TCR beta chains looked HLA-restricted. The study recorded 160 or so TCR beta chains that were cytomegalovirus-associated.

Primers included in the PCR were 60 Vbeta and 13 Jbeta primers. The assay was immunoSEQ multiplex PCR, and TCRdb's table has in-frame clones only and misses some. Counted here are 200,000 or so clones, 85% to 90% occurring once; the ten biggest clones make up 1.3%. Regarding this clone: What it binds is not known.

Germline V gene data show CDR1 as PRHDT and CDR2 as FYEKMQ (reference sequence). The CDR3 length is 15 residues. The sample comprised PBMCs. The V and J genes are TRBV13 and TRBJ2-5, with TRBD1 matching 9 bases. Matching the DNA end better, TRBJ2-7 makes the J call doubtful. The receptor was derived from a man younger than 45 in good health and CMV-seronegative. The CDR3 protein is CASSLIGTGTYEQYF. The CDR3 DNA follows: TGTGCCAGCAGCTTAATCGGGACAGGGACGTACGAGCAGTACTTC.